The present entry profiles one T cell receptor beta chain with its context. This specimen comes from a study of sequential checkpoint blockade in melanoma. Study background: First-line arms were nivolumab then ipilimumab, or the reverse, randomized 1:1. Both treatment sequences were followed by maintenance nivolumab.

This sample's treatment: randomized to nivolumab then ipilimumab (arm A) or the reverse (arm B). DNA-damaging chemotherapy had not been given to any patient beforehand. From thawed PBMCs, live CD3+CD8+ cells negative for CD19 and CD56 were sorted. V was shortened by 4 bases and J by 3 bases, with 25 bases between the two germline ends. Germline-derived CDR1 and CDR2 are MNHEY and SMNVEV (reference sequence). This CDR3 comprises 18 residues. TCRdb's table, derived via immunoSEQ multiplex PCR, lists solely in-frame clones and lacks some. Of tens of thousands of clones in the sample, roughly 89% were seen once.

The chain couples TRBV27 to TRBJ2-7; D may be TRBD1 (8 bases). The sample in question was CD8+ T cells sorted from blood (inferred from file names), obtained from a patient given nivolumab and ipilimumab in sequence. This clonotype was obtained from a human donor with melanoma. CDR3 nucleotides: TGTGCCAGCAGTTCTCACGACAGGGGACTAAATCCAGACTACGAGCAGTACTTC. Its translation is CASSSHDRGLNPDYEQYF.